This TCR beta chain was sequenced during a study of OX40 agonist ivuxolimab in advanced cancers. In the study overall: Ivuxolimab is an agonistic anti-OX40 (CD134) antibody, and patients were treated with it. Study-wide findings and caveats: Certain nonresponding patients likewise had low normalized T-cell clonal expansion.

Points on this clone: Its cognate antigen is unknown.

CDR1 SGHRS and CDR2 YFSETQ come from the germline V gene. The CDR3 consists of 14 residues. The ends were cut back, 0 bases at V and 1 base at J, with 7 bases in the middle. Sequencing used immunoSEQ multiplex PCR; TCRdb keeps in-frame clones, though not all of them. There are some 77,000 clones in the sample; around 92% occur only once, and over 8.5% lies in the top ten. The starting material was CD4+ or CD8+ T cells sorted from blood, obtained in a trial of the OX40 agonist ivuxolimab. The receptor comes from an adult with an advanced solid tumor such as melanoma, head and neck, liver or kidney cancer. The chain joins TRBV5-1 to TRBJ1-1; no firm D call. CDR3 in DNA: TGCGCCAGCAGCTTGGTTGGAGGGAACACTGAAGCTTTCTTT. Translation: CASSLVGGNTEAFF.